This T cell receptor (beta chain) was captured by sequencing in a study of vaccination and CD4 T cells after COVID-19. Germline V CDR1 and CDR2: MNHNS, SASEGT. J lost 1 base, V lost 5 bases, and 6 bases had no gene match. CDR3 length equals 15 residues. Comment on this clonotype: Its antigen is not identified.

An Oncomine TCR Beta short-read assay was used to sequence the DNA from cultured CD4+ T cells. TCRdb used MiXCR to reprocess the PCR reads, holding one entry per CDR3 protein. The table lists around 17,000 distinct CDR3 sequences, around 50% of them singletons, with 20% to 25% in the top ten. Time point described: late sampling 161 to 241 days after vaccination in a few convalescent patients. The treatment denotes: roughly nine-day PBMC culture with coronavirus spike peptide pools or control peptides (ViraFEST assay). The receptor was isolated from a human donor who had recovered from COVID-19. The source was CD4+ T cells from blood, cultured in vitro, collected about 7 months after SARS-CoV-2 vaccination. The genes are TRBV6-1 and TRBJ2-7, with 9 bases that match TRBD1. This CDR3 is CASSQRQGGSYEQYF. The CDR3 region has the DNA TGTGCCAGCAGTCAACGACAGGGGGGGTCCTACGAGCAGTACTTC.